One sample yielded the 20 T cell receptor beta chains listed below, sequenced in a study of T cells in Graves' hyperthyroidism and ophthalmopathy. Template material for amplifying TCR beta CDR3 regions consisted of RNA transcripts. The TCR CDR3 first-round RT-PCR relied on the HTBI primer set. A single record per CDR3 protein comes from TCRdb applying MiXCR to the multiplex PCR reads. The sample carries a few hundred thousand distinct CDR3 sequences, approximately 14% recorded once. Material for sequencing was blood. The receptors stem from a young woman with Graves' hyperthyroidism.

This clonotype was seen many times. This rearrangement joins TRBV10-1 to TRBJ2-3; a weak D match, TRBD2 (5 bases). The germline CDR1 and CDR2 sequences are WNHNN and SYGVQD (reference sequence). Between the trimmed V and J ends, which lost 10 bases and 2 bases, there was a span of 10 bases. This CDR3 region has 12 residues. This chain's CDR3 is CATRDSTDTQYF. DNA of the CDR3: TGCGCCACCCGGGATTCCACAGATACGCAGTATTTT.

At least ten counts were recorded for this clonotype. This sequence joins TRBV28 and TRBJ1-1; TRBD1 might be the D (6 bases). This CDR3 region has 14 residues. Between the trimmed V and J ends, which lost 6 bases and 5 bases, there was a span of 16 bases. From germline, CDR1 is MDHEN and CDR2 SYDVKM. CDR3 sequence: CASSTPQGGTEAFF. CDR3 nucleotide sequence: TGTGCCAGCAGCACGCCACAGGGAGGTACTGAAGCTTTCTTT.

This clonotype came up a few times. The gene calls are TRBV13 and TRBJ1-4; D remains unclear. The length of the CDR3 is 12 residues. V was pared by 2 bases and J by 5 bases, with 3 bases between. Germline V gene lookup returns CDR1 PRHDT and CDR2 FYEKMQ (reference sequence). The CDR3 sequence is CASSLMNEKLFF. The CDR3 DNA reads TGTGCCAGCAGCTTAATGAATGAAAAACTGTTTTTT.

At least ten counts were recorded for this clonotype. The V and J genes are TRBV24-1 and TRBJ2-2, with D maybe TRBD1 (5 bases). The V end lost 3 bases, the J end lost 3 bases, and 13 bases lay between the germline ends. CDR3 length equals 16 residues. Germline V gene lookup returns CDR1 KGHDR and CDR2 SFDVKD. The DNA for the CDR3 is TGTGCCACCAGTGATGCTCAGGGAAGGGACACCGGGGAGCTGTTTTTT. It specifies CATSDAQGRDTGELFF.

A few counts support this clonotype. V and J are TRBV9 and TRBJ2-7; 9 bases agree with TRBD2. This CDR3 contains 15 residues. Germline loops: CDR1 SGDLS, CDR2 YYNGEE. Trimming removed 3 bases from V and 4 bases from J; junction bases left unmatched: 8. CDR3 in amino acids: CASSAGQTSGYEQYF. The CDR3 DNA is TGTGCCAGCAGCGCCGGACAGACTAGCGGTTACGAGCAGTACTTC.

The chain combines TRBV30 with TRBJ1-3; D is unclear. The CDR3 sequence is 15 residues long. CDR1 is GTSNPN and CDR2 is SVGIG in the germline V gene (reference sequence). The germline V and J ends were trimmed by 2 bases and 0 bases, with 11 bases remaining between them. Written as DNA, the CDR3 is TGTGCCTGGAGTCTCTGTGGAGGCTCTGGAAACACCATATATTTT. Translating gives CAWSLCGGSGNTIYF.

This clonotype was detected only a few times. This chain uses TRBV10-3 with TRBJ2-1; D is possibly TRBD1 or TRBD2 (5 bases each). Trimming took off 11 bases at V and 3 bases at J, with 17 bases between the two ends. The CDR3 totals 14 residues. In germline, CDR1 is ENHRY, CDR2 SYGVKD. The CDR3 DNA is TGTGCCGCCCTCCAGGGACCCGACTACAATGAGCAGTTCTTC. Translated: CAALQGPDYNEQFF.

This clonotype was seen many times. The gene calls are TRBV12-3 or TRBV12-4 and TRBJ1-2; no clear D. The V end lost 1 base, the J end lost 0 bases, and 6 bases lay between the germline ends. The CDR3 has 14 residues. CDR3 region: CASSLDGANYGYTF. The CDR3 DNA reads as TGTGCCAGCAGTTTAGATGGCGCTAACTATGGCTACACCTTC.

The chain couples TRBV27 to TRBJ2-2; no firm D call. There are 12 residues in the CDR3. Trimming took 6 bases from V and 4 from J, leaving 6 bases between them. The germline gives CDR1 MNHEY, CDR2 SMNVEV (reference sequence). CDR3 sequence: CASRLFTGELFF. The CDR3 bases are TGTGCCAGCAGATTGTTCACCGGGGAGCTGTTTTTT.

The genes are TRBV5-1 and TRBJ2-2; 10 bases agree with TRBD2. This CDR3 spans 16 amino acids. After removal of 3 bases from V and 6 bases from J, the junction contained 8 bases not matched to a gene. The germline V gene has CDR1 SGHRS and CDR2 YFSETQ. As DNA, the CDR3 is TGCGCCAGCAGCTCCCCGGCTAGCGGGAGTTCCGGGGAGCTGTTTTTT. Translating it yields CASSSPASGSSGELFF.

This clonotype was recorded many times. This chain joins TRBV28 and TRBJ2-7; a possible D gene is TRBD1 (6 bases). Trimming left V 8 bases short and J 0 bases short, with 17 bases between. The CDR3 consists of 15 residues. Looked up from germline, CDR1 is MDHEN and CDR2 is SYDVKM. For the CDR3, the DNA is TGTGCCAGCTATACCGGAGGACAGATCTCCTACGAGCAGTACTTC. This codes for CASYTGGQISYEQYF.

This clonotype was seen at least ten times. V and J are TRBV12-3 or TRBV12-4 and TRBJ1-2; D is ambiguous. V lost 6 bases, J lost 1 base, and 15 bases lay in between. CDR3 length: 15 residues. In nucleotides, the CDR3 is TGTGCCAGCAGCAGTCGGCAGCCTATTAACTATGGCTACACCTTC. It encodes CASSSRQPINYGYTF.

At least ten counts were recorded for this clonotype. This sequence joins TRBV7-3 and TRBJ1-2; TRBD1 aligns across 9 bases. CDR3 length: 13 residues. V shed 4 bases and J 8 bases; nucleotides not matched to a gene: 5. Per the germline V gene, CDR1 is SGHTA and CDR2 is FQGTGA. CDR3 region: CASSSGQGLGYTF. The DNA for the CDR3 is TGTGCCAGCAGCTCGGGACAGGGTTTAGGCTACACCTTC.

This clonotype was counted ten times or more. V and J are TRBV7-2 and TRBJ2-1; unclear D gene. Germline loops: CDR1 SGHTA, CDR2 FQGNSA. The CDR3 has 11 residues. Deletions cut 4 bases from V and 9 bases from J, with 7 bases between. As DNA, the CDR3 is TGTGCCAGCAGCTCTAGGCGTGAGCAGTTCTTC. This gives the protein CASSSRREQFF. Looking up the rest from reference TRBV7-2 and TRBJ2-1 gives the full variable domain: GAGVSQSPSNKVTEKGKDVELRCDPISGHTALYWYRQSLGQGLEFLIYFQGNSAPDKSGLPSDRFSAERTGGSVSTLTIQRTQQEDSAVYLCASSSRREQFFGPGTRLTVL.

This clonotype was recorded at least ten times. This chain joins TRBV24-1 and TRBJ1-2, with 7 bases aligning to TRBD1. Germline trimming cut 3 bases from V and 2 bases from J; bases unmatched to any gene: 2. The CDR3 totals 14 residues. Germline loops: CDR1 KGHDR, CDR2 SFDVKD. CDR3 amino acids: CATSDHRGNYGYTF. As DNA, the CDR3 is TGTGCCACCAGTGATCACAGGGGAAACTATGGCTACACCTTC.

The CDR3 reads CASSLSFGNTIYF. CDR3 bases: TGTGCCAGCAGTTTAAGCTTTGGAAACACCATATATTTT. The chain couples TRBV12-3 or TRBV12-4 to TRBJ1-3; no firm D call. The germline V and J ends were trimmed by 2 bases and 3 bases, with 5 bases remaining between them. The CDR3 extends over 13 amino acids.

This clonotype was observed a handful of times. The chain joins TRBV20-1 to TRBJ2-5; the D is unclear. The CDR3 is 13 amino acids. V lost 3 bases and J lost 5, with 13 bases in between. The germline CDR1 and CDR2 sequences are DFQATT and SNEGSKA (reference sequence). CDR3 DNA: TGCAGTGCTAGCGGGCTAGTCGGTGAGACCCAGTACTTC. Its protein product is CSASGLVGETQYF.

This clonotype occurred many times. The chain has TRBV24-1 and TRBJ2-5, with a tentative D call TRBD1 (6 bases). V shed 5 bases and J shed 1 base, with 16 bases lying between them. The germline CDR1 and CDR2 sequences are KGHDR and SFDVKD. CDR3 size: 16 residues. The CDR3 region is CATSVPRGQSQETQYF. The CDR3 nucleotides read TGTGCCACCAGTGTACCCAGAGGACAGAGCCAAGAGACCCAGTACTTC.

This clonotype has a count of ten or more. The chain couples TRBV2 to TRBJ2-7; 9 bases are shared with TRBD2. V shed 6 bases, J shed 3 bases, and the junction held 6 bases outside the gene matches. CDR3 length: 14 residues. The germline gives CDR1 SNHLY, CDR2 FYNNEI. In DNA, the CDR3 is TGTGCCAGCAGCCGGACTAGCGCGGACTACGAGCAGTACTTC. It specifies CASSRTSADYEQYF.

The chain combines TRBV5-4 with TRBJ1-3; weak D call: TRBD1 (5 bases). V was shortened by 7 bases and J by 0 bases, with 14 bases between the two germline ends. The CDR3 runs to 15 residues. Germline values: CDR1 SGHNT, CDR2 YYREEE (reference sequence). CDR3 residues: CASGNGGISGNTIYF. The CDR3 coding sequence is TGTGCCAGCGGGAACGGGGGGATCTCTGGAAACACCATATATTTT.